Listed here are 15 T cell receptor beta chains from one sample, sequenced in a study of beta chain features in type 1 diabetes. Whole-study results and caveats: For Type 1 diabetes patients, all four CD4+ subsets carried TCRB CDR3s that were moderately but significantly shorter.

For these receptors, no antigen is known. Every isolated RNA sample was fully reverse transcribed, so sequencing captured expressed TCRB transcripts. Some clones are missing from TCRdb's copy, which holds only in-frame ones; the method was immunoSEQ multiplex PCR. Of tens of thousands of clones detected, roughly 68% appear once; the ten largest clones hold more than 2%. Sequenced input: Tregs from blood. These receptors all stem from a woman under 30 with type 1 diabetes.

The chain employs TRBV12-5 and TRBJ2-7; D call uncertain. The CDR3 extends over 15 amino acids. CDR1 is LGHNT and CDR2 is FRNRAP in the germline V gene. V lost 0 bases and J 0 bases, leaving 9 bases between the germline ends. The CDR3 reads CASGLVPPISYEQYF. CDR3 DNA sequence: TGTGCTAGTGGTTTGGTACCCCCTATCTCCTACGAGCAGTACTTC.

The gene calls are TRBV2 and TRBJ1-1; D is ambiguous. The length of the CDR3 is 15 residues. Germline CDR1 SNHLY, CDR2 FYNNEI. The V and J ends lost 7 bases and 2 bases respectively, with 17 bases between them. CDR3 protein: CASTIIGSPNTEAFF. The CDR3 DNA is TGTGCCAGCACTATTATCGGGTCGCCTAACACTGAAGCTTTCTTT.

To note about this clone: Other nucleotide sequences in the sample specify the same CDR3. CDR3 nucleotide sequence: TGTGCCAGCAGCGTAGGGACTACCTACAATGAGCAGTTCTTC. This translates into CASSVGTTYNEQFF. This chain connects TRBV9 to TRBJ2-1; maybe TRBD2 (6 bases). V lost 0 bases to trimming and J lost 2 bases, with 6 bases between them. The CDR3 is 14 amino acids. Germline CDR1 reads SGDLS; CDR2 reads YYNGEE.

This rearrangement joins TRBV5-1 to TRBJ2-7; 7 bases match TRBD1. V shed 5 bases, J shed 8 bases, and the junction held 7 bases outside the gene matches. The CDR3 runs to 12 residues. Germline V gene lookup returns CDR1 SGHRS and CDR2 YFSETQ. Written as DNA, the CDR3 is TGCGCCAGCAGTTCGGGACAGCTACAGCAGTACTTC. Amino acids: CASSSGQLQQYF.

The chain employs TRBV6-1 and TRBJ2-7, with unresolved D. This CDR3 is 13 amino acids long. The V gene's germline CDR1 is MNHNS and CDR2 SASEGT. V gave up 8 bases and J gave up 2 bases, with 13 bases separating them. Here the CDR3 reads CASLNERTYEQYF. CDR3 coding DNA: TGTGCCAGCCTTAACGAGCGCACCTACGAGCAGTACTTC.

CDR3 region: CASSLALDRARSSEAFF. CDR3 sequence (DNA): TGTGCCAGCAGCTTGGCTTTGGACAGGGCTCGTAGCTCTGAAGCTTTCTTT. This sequence joins TRBV5-4 and TRBJ1-1; the match to TRBD1 covers 8 bases. V lost 0 bases and J lost 6; bases outside the gene matches: 13. CDR1 is SGHNT and CDR2 is YYREEE in the germline V gene (reference sequence). The CDR3 totals 17 residues.

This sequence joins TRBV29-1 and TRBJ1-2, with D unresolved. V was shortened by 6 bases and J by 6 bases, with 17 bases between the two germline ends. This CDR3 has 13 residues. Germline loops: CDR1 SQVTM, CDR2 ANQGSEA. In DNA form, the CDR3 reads TGCAGCGTGGACTCGGTAGCGTCCCATGGCTACACCTTC. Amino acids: CSVDSVASHGYTF.

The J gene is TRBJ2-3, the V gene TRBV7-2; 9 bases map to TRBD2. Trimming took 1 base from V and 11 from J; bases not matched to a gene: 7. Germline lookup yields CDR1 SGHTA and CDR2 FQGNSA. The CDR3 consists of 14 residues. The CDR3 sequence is CASSLEETSGWQYF. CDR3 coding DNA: TGTGCCAGCAGCTTAGAGGAGACTAGCGGCTGGCAGTATTTT.

CDR3 loop: CAIRDTGREQYF. For the CDR3, the DNA is TGTGCCATCAGGGACACAGGGCGAGAGCAGTACTTC. The chain links TRBV10-3 to TRBJ2-7, with D maybe TRBD1 (6 bases). This CDR3 is built from 12 residues. Germline loops: CDR1 ENHRY, CDR2 SYGVKD. Trimming took 6 bases from V and 7 from J, leaving 13 bases between them.

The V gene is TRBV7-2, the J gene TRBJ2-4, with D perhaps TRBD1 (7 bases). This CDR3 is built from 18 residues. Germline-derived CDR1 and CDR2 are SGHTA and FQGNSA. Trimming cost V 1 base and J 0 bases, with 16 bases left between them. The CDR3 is CASSLGRRDSLAKNIQYF. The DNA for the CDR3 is TGTGCCAGCAGCTTAGGGCGGCGGGACAGCCTAGCCAAAAACATTCAGTACTTC.

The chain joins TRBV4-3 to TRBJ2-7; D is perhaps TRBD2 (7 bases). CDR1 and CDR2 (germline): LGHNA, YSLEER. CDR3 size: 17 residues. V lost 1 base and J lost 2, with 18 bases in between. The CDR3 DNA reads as TGCGCCAGCAGCCAAGGGCGGCGGGGGCAGAACCCCTACGAGCAGTACTTC. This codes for CASSQGRRGQNPYEQYF.

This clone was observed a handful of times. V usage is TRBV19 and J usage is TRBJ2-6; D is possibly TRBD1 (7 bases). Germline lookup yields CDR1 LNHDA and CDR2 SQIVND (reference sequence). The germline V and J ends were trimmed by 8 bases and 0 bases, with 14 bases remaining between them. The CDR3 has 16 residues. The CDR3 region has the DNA TGTGCCAGTGCGGGACAGACTCTCTCTGGGGCCAACGTCCTGACTTTC. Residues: CASAGQTLSGANVLTF.

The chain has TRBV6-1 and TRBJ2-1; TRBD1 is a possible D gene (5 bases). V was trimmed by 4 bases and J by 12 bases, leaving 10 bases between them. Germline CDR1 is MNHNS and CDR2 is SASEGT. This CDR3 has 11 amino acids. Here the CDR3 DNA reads TGTGCCAGCAGTGGGACAAACCCGCAGTTCTTC. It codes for CASSGTNPQFF.

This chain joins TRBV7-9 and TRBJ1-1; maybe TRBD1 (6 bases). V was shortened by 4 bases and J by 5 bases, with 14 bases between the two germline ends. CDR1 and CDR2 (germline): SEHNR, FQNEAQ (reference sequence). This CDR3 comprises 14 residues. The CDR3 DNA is TGTGCCAGCAGCTCTACCGGGACAAGAACTGAAGCTTTCTTT. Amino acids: CASSSTGTRTEAFF.

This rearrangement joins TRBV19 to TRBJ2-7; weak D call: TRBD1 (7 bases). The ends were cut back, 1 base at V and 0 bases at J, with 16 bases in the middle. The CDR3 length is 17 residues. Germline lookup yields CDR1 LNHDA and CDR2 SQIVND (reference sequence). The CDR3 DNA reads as TGTGCCAGTAGTATAGCGCGGGGACAGCCATCCTCCTACGAGCAGTACTTC. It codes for CASSIARGQPSSYEQYF.